These T cell receptor beta chains were read from a single sample in a study of T cell responses to AZD1222 COVID-19 vaccine. Data came from immunoSEQ multiplex PCR; TCRdb stores just in-frame clones and leaves some out. Found here are approximately 120,000 clones, about 88% of them singletons; the top ten hold under 4.5%. The sample was peripheral blood, taken on day 0 of AZD1222 vaccination. The receptors were gathered from an adult in good health. CDR3s include the opening cysteine and the closing phenylalanine or tryptophan. A D gene is named only where the DNA matches it firmly. The size entry is marked missing in some rows and otherwise reads once, few, many or a size class.

TRBD1,NA,TRBJ2-2,TRBV10-2,TGCGCCAGCAGTGACTGGGACAGAAAGTCCACCGGGGAGCTGTTTTTT,CASSDWDRKSTGELFF
TRBD1,once,TRBJ1-5,TRBV7-8,TGTGCCAGCAGCACCGGGACAGGGGCCCTCCAGCCCCAGCATTTT,CASSTGTGALQPQHF
NA,once,TRBJ1-1,TRBV21-1,TGTGCCAGCAGCTCCCGGACAGGGGGCACTGAAGCTTTCTTT,CASSSRTGGTEAFF
NA,NA,TRBJ2-1,TRBV9,TGTGCCAGCGAGGGGTCCTACAATGAGCAGTTCTTC,CASEGSYNEQFF
TRBD1,NA,TRBJ1-5,TRBV7-6,TGTGCCAGCAGCTACGGGACAGGGGGCAATCAGCCCCAGCATTTT,CASSYGTGGNQPQHF
TRBD1,NA,TRBJ2-5,TRBV27,TGTGCCAGCAGTCGGGACAGCGAAGAGACCCAGTACTTC,CASSRDSEETQYF
NA,once,TRBJ1-2,TRBV9,TGTGCCAGCAGCGGCCCGGGGGGCTACACCTTC,CASSGPGGYTF
NA,NA,TRBJ1-3,TRBV4-3,TGCGCCAGCAGCCCAAGGACAGCCCGCTCTGGAAACACCATATATTTT,CASSPRTARSGNTIYF
NA,NA,TRBJ2-3,TRBV4-1,TGCGCCAGCAGCCAAGATCGGGGCCTTACAGATACGCAGTATTTT,CASSQDRGLTDTQYF
NA,NA,TRBJ2-2,TRBV6-5,TGTGCCAGCAGTTTTCGACAGACGAACACCGGGGAGCTGTTTTTT,CASSFRQTNTGELFF
NA,once,TRBJ1-2,TRBV11-3,TGTGCCAGCAGCCCCGGACGGTCTGCTTATGGCTACACCTTC,CASSPGRSAYGYTF
NA,NA,TRBJ2-2,TRBV7-3,TGTGCCAGCAGCCCTGGGGGAGGAGACACCGGGGAGCTGTTTTTT,CASSPGGGDTGELFF
TRBD1,NA,TRBJ1-1,TRBV27,TGTGCCAGCAGGCAGGGGGCGCAAACTGAAGCTTTCTTT,CASRQGAQTEAFF
NA,NA,TRBJ1-4,TRBV19,TGTGCCAGTAGTAGACAGTTAGATAATGAAAAACTGTTTTTT,CASSRQLDNEKLFF
NA,NA,TRBJ1-1,TRBV5-1,TGCGCCAGCAGCTTGAGTGGCACTGAAGCTTTCTTT,CASSLSGTEAFF
NA,NA,TRBJ1-5,TRBV6-5,TGTGCCAGCAGTTACTCTAGGTCTAGCAATCAGCCCCAGCATTTT,CASSYSRSSNQPQHF
NA,NA,TRBJ2-1,TRBV7-2,TGTGCCAGCAGCGGGGGACCGAGCTCCTACAATGAGCAGTTCTTC,CASSGGPSSYNEQFF
NA,NA,TRBJ2-3,TRBV19,TGTGCCACGTCGGAAAGCCGGCCAGATACGCAGTATTTT,CATSESRPDTQYF
NA,few,TRBJ2-5,TRBV5-4,TGTGCCAGCAGCTTGTTGGAGGGGGGCAGAGAGACCCAGTACTTC,CASSLLEGGRETQYF
NA,NA,TRBJ2-3,TRBV4-3,TGCGCCAGCAGCCAGGCCGGAGGCGGCGGGGAAAGCCGGCATACGCAGTATTTT,CASSQAGGGGESRHTQYF
NA,NA,TRBJ1-3,TRBV6-5,TGTGCCAGCAGTTACGACTCTGGAAACACCATATATTTT,CASSYDSGNTIYF
NA,NA,TRBJ2-7,TRBV7-9,TGTGCCAGCAGTCTCTCCTACGAGCAGTACTTC,CASSLSYEQYF
TRBD1,once,TRBJ2-7,TRBV11-2,TGTGCCAGCAGCGTTCCGGGACAGGTCCGAATCTACGAGCAGTACTTC,CASSVPGQVRIYEQYF
NA,NA,TRBJ1-1,TRBV3-1/TRBV3-2,TGTGCCAGCAGCCCCGGGGGGGGTCGAAGGACTGAAGCTTTCTTT,CASSPGGGRRTEAFF
TRBD2,NA,TRBJ2-1,TRBV29-1,TGCAGCGTTGAATTGGCCCGGGCTAGCGGGAATACCTACAATGAGCAGTTCTTC,CSVELARASGNTYNEQFF
NA,NA,TRBJ2-5,TRBV2,TGTGCCATCAGGGTTGGGAAAGAGACCCAGTACTTC,CAIRVGKETQYF
NA,once,TRBJ1-3,TRBV6-5,TGTGCCAGCAGTCTGGGGGCAGGCTCTGGAAACACCATATATTTT,CASSLGAGSGNTIYF
NA,NA,TRBJ2-1,TRBV6-2/TRBV6-3,TGTGCCAGCAGTTACAGGGGGTTCGATGAGCAGTTCTTC,CASSYRGFDEQFF
NA,NA,TRBJ2-3,TRBV2,TGTGCCAGTTCCAGCTATACGCAGTATTTT,CASSSYTQYF
TRBD2,NA,TRBJ2-1,TRBV15,TGTGCCACCAGCAGGGGATTCAAGACTAGCGGACCCTACAATGAGCAGTTCTTC,CATSRGFKTSGPYNEQFF
TRBD2,NA,TRBJ2-2,TRBV7-6,TGTGCCAGCAGGACACTAGCGGGGGTCACCGGGGAGCTGTTTTTT,CASRTLAGVTGELFF
NA,NA,TRBJ1-2,TRBV27,TGTGCCAGCAGTCCCCGGGCGGCAGTTTATGGCTACACCTTC,CASSPRAAVYGYTF
NA,NA,TRBJ1-1,TRBV9,TGTGCCAGCAGCCTCAGTGGGGGAAACACTGAAGCTTTCTTT,CASSLSGGNTEAFF
TRBD2,NA,TRBJ2-1,TRBV5-6,TGTGCCGCCGGGGAGCGGGGGTACAATGAGCAGTTCTTC,CAAGERGYNEQFF
NA,once,TRBJ2-7,TRBV6-5,TGTGCCAGCAGTTACTCGACCCAAACCCACTCCTACGAGCAGTACTTC,CASSYSTQTHSYEQYF
TRBD1,once,TRBJ2-7,TRBV5-1,TGCGCCAGCAGCTCGGGACAGGAAGGCAACGAGCAGTACTTC,CASSSGQEGNEQYF
TRBD2,NA,TRBJ2-3,TRBV5-4,TGTGCCAGCAGCGGGGGACTAGCGACAGATACGCAGTATTTT,CASSGGLATDTQYF
NA,NA,TRBJ1-1,TRBV10-3,TGTGCCATCAGTGAAACCCGGCAGGGCGCGAACACTGAAGCTTTCTTT,CAISETRQGANTEAFF
NA,NA,TRBJ1-1,TRBV27,TGTGCCAGCAGTTTACGCGGCAGGGAAGCTTTCTTT,CASSLRGREAFF
NA,NA,TRBJ1-1,TRBV6-5,TGTGCCAGCGAAAGGGGGAGGAACACTGAAGCTTTCTTT,CASERGRNTEAFF
TRBD1,NA,TRBJ1-5,TRBV29-1,TGCAGCGTTGGGGGCGAAGGACAGGGGGGCAATCAGCCCCAGCATTTT,CSVGGEGQGGNQPQHF
TRBD2,NA,TRBJ2-7,TRBV7-9,TGTGCCAGCAGCTCCTCCGGGACTAGCGGGAGCTACGAGCAGTACTTC,CASSSSGTSGSYEQYF